This T cell receptor beta chain appears in the sequencing data of a study of regulatory and conventional T cells in RAG deficiency. Blood CD4+ CD25-low CD127-high conventional T cells supplied the genomic DNA template. Sequencing was performed with immunoSEQ multiplex PCR; in TCRdb, only in-frame clones are kept and a portion is missing. The profile shows 8,000 to 10,000 clones, just under 95% of them singletons. Sequenced: CD4+ effector T cells sorted from blood. The clonotype originates from a human donor with RAG deficiency presenting as severe combined immunodeficiency.

The CDR3 bases are TGTGCCAGCAGTGGTATTAGCGGGACCCCAGATACGCAGTATTTT. Protein: CASSGISGTPDTQYF. The rearrangement links TRBV2 to TRBJ2-3, with 8 bases fitting TRBD2. The V and J ends lost 4 bases and 4 bases, in that order; junction bases with no gene match: 7. The CDR3 has 15 amino acids. Germline CDR1 reads SNHLY; CDR2 reads FYNNEI.